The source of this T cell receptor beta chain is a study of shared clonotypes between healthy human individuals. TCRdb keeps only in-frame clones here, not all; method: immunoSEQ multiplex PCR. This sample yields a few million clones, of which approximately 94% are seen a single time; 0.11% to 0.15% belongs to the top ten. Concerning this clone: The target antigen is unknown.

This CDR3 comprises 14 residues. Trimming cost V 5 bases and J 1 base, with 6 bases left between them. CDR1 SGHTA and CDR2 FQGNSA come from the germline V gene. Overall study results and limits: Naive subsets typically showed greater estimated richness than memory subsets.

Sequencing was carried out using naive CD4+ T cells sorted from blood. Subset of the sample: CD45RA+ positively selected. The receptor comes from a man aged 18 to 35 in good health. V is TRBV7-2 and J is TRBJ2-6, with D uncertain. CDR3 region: CASSPGSGANVLTF. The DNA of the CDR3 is TGTGCCAGCAGCCCAGGATCTGGGGCCAACGTCCTGACTTTC.